A single sample gave rise to the 17 T cell receptor beta chains below, sequenced in a study of T cell responses to AZD1222 COVID-19 vaccine. The method was immunoSEQ multiplex PCR; TCRdb's version includes in-frame clones alone and lacks a portion of them. Here the sample table reports about 140,000 clones. Sequencing used peripheral blood. The receptors stem from an adult in good health.

This chain uses TRBV7-8 with TRBJ1-1, with a tentative D call TRBD1 (5 bases). CDR3 length: 16 amino acids. Deletions cut 3 bases from V and 4 bases from J, with 18 bases between. In germline, CDR1 is SGHVS, CDR2 FQNEAQ. CDR3 loop: CASSFIGSGLGTEAFF. CDR3 sequence (DNA): TGTGCCAGCAGCTTCATTGGCTCGGGGCTGGGCACTGAAGCTTTCTTT.

This chain connects TRBV19 to TRBJ1-1; 7 nucleotides align to TRBD1. Germline CDR1 reads LNHDA; CDR2 reads SQIVND (reference sequence). This CDR3 has 16 amino acids. V shed 7 bases, J shed 1 base, and the junction held 12 bases outside the gene matches. The CDR3: CASTPRGTLKNTEAFF. Written as DNA, the CDR3 is TGTGCCAGTACACCCAGGGGGACCCTTAAGAACACTGAAGCTTTCTTT.

The rearrangement uses TRBV27 and TRBJ2-1; D is possibly TRBD1 (5 bases). The CDR3 consists of 16 residues. CDR1 is MNHEY and CDR2 is SMNVEV in the germline V gene (reference sequence). V lost 3 bases to trimming and J lost 0 bases, with 12 bases between them. The CDR3 bases are TGTGCCAGCAGTTTGGACACCTCGAGCTCCTACAATGAGCAGTTCTTC. It encodes CASSLDTSSSYNEQFF.

The chain recombines TRBV21-1 with TRBJ1-2. TRBV21-1 is a pseudogene segment. The CDR3 contains 15 residues. Written as DNA, the CDR3 is TGTGCCAGCAGCGCCCCGGGACTCTATAGCTATGGCTACACCTTC. It is translated as CASSAPGLYSYGYTF.

The chain is built from TRBV3-1 (or the pseudogene TRBV3-2) and TRBJ1-6; possible D gene TRBD1, 6 bases. Germline assignment: CDR1 LGHDT and CDR2 YNNKEL (reference sequence). The CDR3 is 16 residues long. V lost 1 base to trimming and J lost 7 bases, with 14 bases between them. CDR3 in amino acids: CASSQVGAYPNSPLHF. The CDR3 coding sequence is TGTGCCAGCAGCCAAGTGGGGGCGTACCCGAATTCACCCCTCCACTTT.

The chain links TRBV5-1 to TRBJ1-2; possible D gene TRBD1, 6 bases. Trimming removed 1 base at V and 10 bases at J, with 17 bases between. CDR1 and CDR2 (germline): SGHRS, YFSETQ. CDR3 size: 14 residues. CDR3 in DNA: TGCGCCAGCAGCTTGAGCTTCAGGGGTTCTCTCTACACCTTC. Residues: CASSLSFRGSLYTF.

The rearrangement links TRBV7-9 to TRBJ2-3; D is possibly TRBD1 (6 bases). Trimming took 4 bases from V and 5 from J, leaving 16 bases between them. CDR3 size: 15 residues. CDR1 SEHNR and CDR2 FQNEAQ come from the germline V gene (reference sequence). Here the CDR3 DNA reads TGTGCCAGCAGCTCCAGGGGAATGCCCGGAGATACGCAGTATTTT. It specifies CASSSRGMPGDTQYF.

The chain recombines TRBV6-5 with TRBJ1-2; 7 bases match TRBD1. The germline gives CDR1 MNHEY, CDR2 SVGAGI. J lost 3 bases, V lost 5 bases, and 3 bases had no gene match. The CDR3 totals 13 residues. In DNA, the CDR3 is TGTGCCAGCAGTCCCACAGGGGACTATGGCTACACCTTC. Translating it yields CASSPTGDYGYTF.

The chain couples TRBV19 to TRBJ1-1; D ambiguous. CDR3 size: 13 residues. Germline assignment: CDR1 LNHDA and CDR2 SQIVND (reference sequence). Trimming removed 7 bases from V and 1 base from J, with 10 bases in between. This CDR3 reads CASTGWGNTEAFF. Here the CDR3 DNA reads TGTGCCAGTACCGGGTGGGGGAACACTGAAGCTTTCTTT.

The chain links TRBV5-5 to TRBJ2-7; D not resolved. Germline lookup yields CDR1 SGHKS and CDR2 YYEKEE (reference sequence). The CDR3 covers 13 residues. Trimming removed 2 bases from V and 0 bases from J, with 6 bases in between. CDR3 in DNA: TGTGCCAGCAGCTTCGGGTCCTCCTACGAGCAGTACTTC. Amino acids: CASSFGSSYEQYF.

CDR3 coding DNA: TGTGCCAGCAGCTTAGATCAGATGTCCTACGAGCAGTACTTC. Residues: CASSLDQMSYEQYF. This chain joins TRBV7-8 and TRBJ2-7; D call uncertain. Germline V CDR1 and CDR2: SGHVS, FQNEAQ. The CDR3 length is 14 residues. V was clipped by 1 base and J by 1 base, with 8 bases between them.

The V gene is TRBV9, the J gene TRBJ2-5; D is unclear. This CDR3 contains 13 residues. CDR1 SGDLS and CDR2 YYNGEE come from the germline V gene. Trimming cost V 6 bases and J 1 base, with 10 bases left between them. CDR3 nucleotide sequence: TGTGCCAGCACCGAAAGCCTCCAAGAGACCCAGTACTTC. It codes for CASTESLQETQYF.

This chain connects TRBV7-8 to TRBJ2-3; 7 positions match TRBD1. The CDR3 sequence is 14 residues long. The J segment lost 4 bases and the V segment lost 5 bases, leaving 6 bases of the junction unmatched. Germline V gene lookup returns CDR1 SGHVS and CDR2 FQNEAQ. CDR3 sequence: CASSAYTGADTQYF. The DNA for the CDR3 is TGTGCCAGCAGCGCATACACAGGGGCAGATACGCAGTATTTT.

The V and J genes are TRBV6-5 and TRBJ2-1, with D possibly being TRBD1 or TRBD2 (5 bases each). Germline V gives CDR1 MNHEY, CDR2 SVGAGI. Trimming left V 7 bases short and J 7 bases short, with 20 bases between. The CDR3 covers 15 residues. The CDR3 DNA sequence: TGTGCCAGCACGTCCTCCGGGACCGTTGGTAATGAGCAGTTCTTC. Translated, it gives CASTSSGTVGNEQFF.

The chain is built from TRBV5-4 and TRBJ2-5; 10 nucleotides align to TRBD1. CDR1 is SGHNT, CDR2 YYREEE, per germline (reference sequence). This CDR3 has 16 residues. V lost 3 bases to trimming and J lost 3 bases; unmatched junction nucleotides: 8. DNA for the CDR3: TGTGCCAGCAGCTACGGGACAGGGGAGGTGGAAGAGACCCAGTACTTC. It specifies CASSYGTGEVEETQYF.

The chain employs TRBV6-5 and TRBJ2-3; D remains unclear. V lost 4 bases and J 0 bases, leaving 11 bases between the germline ends. The germline CDR1 and CDR2 sequences are MNHEY and SVGAGI. This CDR3 contains 15 residues. This CDR3 is CASSSFSGSTDTQYF. The CDR3 coding sequence is TGTGCCAGCAGTTCCTTCTCTGGGAGCACAGATACGCAGTATTTT.

V usage is TRBV7-3 and J usage is TRBJ2-6; 7 nucleotides align to TRBD1. The ends lost 5 bases at V and 2 bases at J; junction bases unmatched: 9. CDR3 length: 17 amino acids. Germline CDR1 reads SGHTA; CDR2 reads FQGTGA. As DNA, the CDR3 is TGTGCCAGCAGCCCACAGGGGTATGGGGCTGGGGCCAACGTCCTGACTTTC. Its protein is CASSPQGYGAGANVLTF.